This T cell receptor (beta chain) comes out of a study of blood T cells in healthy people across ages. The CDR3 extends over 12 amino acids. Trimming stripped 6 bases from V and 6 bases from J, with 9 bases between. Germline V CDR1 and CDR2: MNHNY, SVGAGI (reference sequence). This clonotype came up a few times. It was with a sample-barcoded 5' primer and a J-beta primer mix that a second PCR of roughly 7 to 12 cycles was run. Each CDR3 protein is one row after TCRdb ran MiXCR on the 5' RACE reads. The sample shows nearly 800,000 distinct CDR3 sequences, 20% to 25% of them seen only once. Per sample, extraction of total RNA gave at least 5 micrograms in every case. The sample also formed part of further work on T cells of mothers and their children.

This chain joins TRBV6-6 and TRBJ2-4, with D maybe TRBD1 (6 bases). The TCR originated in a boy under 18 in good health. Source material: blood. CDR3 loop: CASRDSLNIQYF. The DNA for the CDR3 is TGTGCCAGCAGGGACAGCTTAAACATTCAGTACTTC.